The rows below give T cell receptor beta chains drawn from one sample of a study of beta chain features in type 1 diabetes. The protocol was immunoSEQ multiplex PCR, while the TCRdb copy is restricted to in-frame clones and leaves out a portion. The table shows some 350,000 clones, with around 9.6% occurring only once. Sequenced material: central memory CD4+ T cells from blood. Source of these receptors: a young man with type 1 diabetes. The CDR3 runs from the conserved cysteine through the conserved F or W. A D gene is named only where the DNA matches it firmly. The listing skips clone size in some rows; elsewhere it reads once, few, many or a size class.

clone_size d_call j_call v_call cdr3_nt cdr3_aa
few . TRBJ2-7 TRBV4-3 TGCGCCAGCAGCCTCTCGGACAGAACCTACGAGCAGTACTTC CASSLSDRTYEQYF
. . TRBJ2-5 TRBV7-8 TGTGCCAGCGGGAGGGGTCCAGGGGAGATCCAGTACTTC CASGRGPGEIQYF
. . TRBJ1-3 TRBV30 TGTGCCTGGAGACGATTAGGGGGAGGAAACACCATATATTTT CAWRRLGGGNTIYF
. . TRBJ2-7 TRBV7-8 TGTGCCAGCAGCCAGGGTATTGGTTCTTATTCCTACGAGCAGTACTTC CASSQGIGSYSYEQYF
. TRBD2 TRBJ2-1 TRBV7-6 TGTGCCAGCAGCCTGACTAGCTGGGTCGGCAATGAGCAGTTCTTC CASSLTSWVGNEQFF
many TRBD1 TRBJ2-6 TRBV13 TGTGCCAGCAGCTTAACAGGGGAGTACGTCCTGACTTTC CASSLTGEYVLTF
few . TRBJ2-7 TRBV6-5 TGTGCCAGCAGTTACGGGTGGGGAACGGGCGACGAGCAGTACTTC CASSYGWGTGDEQYF
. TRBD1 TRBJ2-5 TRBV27 TGTGCCAGCAGTTTATCGGGGACAGGGAGAGAGACCCAGTACTTC CASSLSGTGRETQYF
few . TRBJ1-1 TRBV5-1 TGCGCCAGCAGCTTGGGGGCCGGTTCGGGCACTGAAGCTTTCTTT CASSLGAGSGTEAFF
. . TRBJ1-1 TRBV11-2 TGTGCCAGCAGCTCTCATACAGGGACTGAAGCTTTCTTT CASSSHTGTEAFF
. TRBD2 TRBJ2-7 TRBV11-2 TGTGCCAGCAGCCAGACTAGCACTACCTACGAGCAGTACTTC CASSQTSTTYEQYF
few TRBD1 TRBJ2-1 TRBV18 TGTGCCAGCTCACCACCACAGGGGGGCAACATCAATGAGCAGTTCTTC CASSPPQGGNINEQFF
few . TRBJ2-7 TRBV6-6 TGTGCCAGCAGCCGGGACCCCACCTACGAGCAGTACTTC CASSRDPTYEQYF
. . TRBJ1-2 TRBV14 TGTGCCAGCAGCCAAGGACTTAACTATGGCTACACCTTC CASSQGLNYGYTF
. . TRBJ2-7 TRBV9 TGTGCCAGCAGCGTAGCGGACCAGTCGACCTACGAGCAGTACTTC CASSVADQSTYEQYF
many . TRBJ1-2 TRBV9 TGTGCCAGCAGCGTTGGGGAGTATGGCTACACCTTC CASSVGEYGYTF
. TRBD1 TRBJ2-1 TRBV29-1 TGCAGCACCCAGGGGGCTAGGTACAATGAGCAGTTCTTC CSTQGARYNEQFF
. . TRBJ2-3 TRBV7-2 TGTGCCAGCAGCCGAAGAGGTACTCGCACAGATACGCAGTATTTT CASSRRGTRTDTQYF
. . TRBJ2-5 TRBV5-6 TGTGCCAGCAGCTTGGGGTGGGGTGGAGAGACCCAGTACTTC CASSLGWGGETQYF
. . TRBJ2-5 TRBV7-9 TGTGCCAGCAGCTTAGTTTGGGGGAATGGGGAGACCCAGTACTTC CASSLVWGNGETQYF
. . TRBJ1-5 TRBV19 TGTGCCAGTAGCCAACAGAGGGGCGGGCAGCCCCAGCATTTT CASSQQRGGQPQHF
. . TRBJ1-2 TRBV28 TGTGCCAGCAGTTTAAGGGGGGGCCGCGACAGGTCTCGCACCTTC CASSLRGGRDRSRTF
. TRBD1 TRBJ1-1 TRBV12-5 TGTGCTAGTGGTTTGGTAGGGACAGGGCGATTAAAGACTGAAGCTTTCTTT CASGLVGTGRLKTEAFF
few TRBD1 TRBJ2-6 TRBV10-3 TGTGCCATCACCGAAGGACAGGGCACCAACGTCCTGACTTTC CAITEGQGTNVLTF
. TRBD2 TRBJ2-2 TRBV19 TGTGCCAGTTCAGGGCGACTAGCGGTAACCGGGGAGCTGTTTTTT CASSGRLAVTGELFF
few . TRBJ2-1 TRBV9 TGTGCCAGCAGCGAGGGACCCACCCAAAATGAGCAGTTCTTC CASSEGPTQNEQFF
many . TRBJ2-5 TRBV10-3 TGTGCCATCAAGTCTGCAAACCAAGAGACCCAGTACTTC CAIKSANQETQYF
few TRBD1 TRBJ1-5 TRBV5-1 TGCGCCAGCAGCTTGGAGGGGGCGTACAATCAGCCCCAGCATTTT CASSLEGAYNQPQHF
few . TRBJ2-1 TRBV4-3 TGCGCCAGCAGCCAAGATCCCCCAGCGGCCTCCTACAATGAGCAGTTCTTC CASSQDPPAASYNEQFF
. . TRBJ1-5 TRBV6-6 TGTGCCAGCACTCTGGGCAGGGGCCGCTACAATCAGCCCCAGCATTTT CASTLGRGRYNQPQHF
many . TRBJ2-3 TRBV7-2 TGTGCCAGCAGCTTACTACCAGGGGATACGCAGTATTTT CASSLLPGDTQYF
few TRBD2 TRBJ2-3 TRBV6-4 TGTGCCAGCAGTGACACTGGACTAGCGGGAGATACGCAGTATTTT CASSDTGLAGDTQYF
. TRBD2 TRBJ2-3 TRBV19 TGTGCCAGTGCCCCCCTGACTAGCGGGGCCACTAGCACAGATACGCAGTATTTT CASAPLTSGATSTDTQYF
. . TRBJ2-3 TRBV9 TGTGCCAGCAGCGTAGGGCGGGATCCAGATACGCAGTATTTT CASSVGRDPDTQYF
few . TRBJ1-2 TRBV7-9 TGTGCCAGCAGCCGTCCCCCAACTAACTATGGCTACACCTTC CASSRPPTNYGYTF
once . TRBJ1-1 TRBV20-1 TGCCGTACGACGGTCGGGCCTGAAGCTTTCTTT CRTTVGPEAFF
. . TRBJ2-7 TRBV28 TGTGCCAGCAGTACCACGAGGGGGCAGTACTTC CASSTTRGQYF
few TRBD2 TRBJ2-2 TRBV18 TGTGCCAGCTCAACGACTAGCGAGGAGCTGTTTTTT CASSTTSEELFF
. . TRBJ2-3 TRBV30 TGTGCCTGGAGTACATACAGTGATACGCAGTATTTT CAWSTYSDTQYF
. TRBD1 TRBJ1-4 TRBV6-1 TGTGCCAGCAGTGCTCGACAGGGGGGTGAAAAACTGTTTTTT CASSARQGGEKLFF
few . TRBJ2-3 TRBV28 TGTGCCAGCAGTTTATATGGGGGCACAGATACGCAGTATTTT CASSLYGGTDTQYF
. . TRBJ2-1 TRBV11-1 TGTGCCAGCAGCTGGGGACGGTATGAGCAGTTCTTC CASSWGRYEQFF
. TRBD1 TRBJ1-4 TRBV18 TGTGCCAGCTCACGTTCGTCAGGGGGCGATGAAAAACTGTTTTTT CASSRSSGGDEKLFF
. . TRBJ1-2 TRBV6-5 TGTGCCAGCAGAACGGGCGGAAACTATGGCTACACCTTC CASRTGGNYGYTF
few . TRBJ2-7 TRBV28 TGTGCCAGCAGGCCCCCCGCGGGGGCTGAAGAGCAGTACTTC CASRPPAGAEEQYF
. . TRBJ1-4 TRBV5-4 TGTGCCAGCAGCCGGAACCGGGCCGAAAGGGAAAAACTGTTTTTT CASSRNRAEREKLFF
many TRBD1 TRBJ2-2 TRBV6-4 TGTGCCAGCAGTCAGGGGGCGGCCGGGGAGCTGTTTTTT CASSQGAAGELFF
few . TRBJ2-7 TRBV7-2 TGTGCCAGCAGCTCAGCCGGCTTAACCTACGAGCAGTACTTC CASSSAGLTYEQYF
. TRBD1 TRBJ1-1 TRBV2 TGTGCCAGCGACTTACAGGGGTCGGTTTCGGGCACTGAAGCTTTCTTT CASDLQGSVSGTEAFF
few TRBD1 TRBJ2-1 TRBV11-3 TGTGCCAGCAGCAAACGGGCATCCCAGGGGGATGAGCAGTTCTTC CASSKRASQGDEQFF
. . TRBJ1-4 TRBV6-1 TGTGCCAGCAGTGATGGGGGTACCGGACGCCCGGGCGAAAAACTGTTTTTT CASSDGGTGRPGEKLFF
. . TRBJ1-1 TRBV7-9 TGTGCCAGCAGCCTGCGGGACACCCGGGCTTTCTTT CASSLRDTRAFF
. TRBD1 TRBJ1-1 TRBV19 TGTGCCAGTAGTATTCAGGGACAGGGAAAAGCGGCTTTCTTT CASSIQGQGKAAFF